This T cell receptor (beta chain) appears in the sequencing data of a study of cytomegalovirus exposure and HLA in healthy donors. This clone has only one observation. PCR amplification relied on 60 Vbeta primers (plus 13 Jbeta primers). Some clones are missing from TCRdb's copy, which holds only in-frame ones; the method was immunoSEQ multiplex PCR. The repertoire holds roughly 120,000 clones, with roughly 84% as singletons. The clonotype originates from a young man in good health and CMV-seropositive. What was sequenced was PBMCs.

Here the CDR3 DNA reads TGCGCCAGCAGCCACGAGACAGGGCCGTACAATGAGCAGTTCTTC. The encoded protein is CASSHETGPYNEQFF. This rearrangement joins TRBV4-3 to TRBJ2-1; TRBD1 matches at 7 bases. This CDR3 is 15 amino acids long. The V and J ends lost 3 bases and 4 bases, in that order; junction bases with no gene match: 6. The germline CDR1 and CDR2 sequences are LGHNA and YSLEER.